Described below is a single T cell receptor (beta chain) sequence and its context. The data stem from a study of response to subunit inactivated influenza vaccine. TCRdb processed the RT-PCR reads anew with MiXCR; each CDR3 protein has one entry. The table includes 500,000 to 600,000 distinct CDR3 sequences, over 9% detected once. This CDR3 has 14 residues. Germline CDR1 reads SGDLS; CDR2 reads YYNGEE. V shed 4 bases, J shed 6 bases, and the junction held 4 bases outside the gene matches. These data also featured in a second study, about T cells expressing NK-cell markers. In that study: 5'RACE template switching built TCR beta cDNA with unique molecular identifiers. It was from sorted CD3+CD56+NKG2C+, CD3+CD56+NKG2C- and CD3+CD56-NKG2C+ T cells that TCR beta repertoires came.

The rearrangement joins TRBV9 to TRBJ2-1, with 10 nucleotides matching TRBD1. The source is a man aged 45-60 years who received an inactivated influenza vaccine. The specimen was PBMCs from blood, collected on the day of vaccination. Here the CDR3 reads CASSNRDRGNEQFF. The CDR3 coding sequence is TGTGCCAGCAGCAACCGGGACAGGGGCAATGAGCAGTTCTTC.